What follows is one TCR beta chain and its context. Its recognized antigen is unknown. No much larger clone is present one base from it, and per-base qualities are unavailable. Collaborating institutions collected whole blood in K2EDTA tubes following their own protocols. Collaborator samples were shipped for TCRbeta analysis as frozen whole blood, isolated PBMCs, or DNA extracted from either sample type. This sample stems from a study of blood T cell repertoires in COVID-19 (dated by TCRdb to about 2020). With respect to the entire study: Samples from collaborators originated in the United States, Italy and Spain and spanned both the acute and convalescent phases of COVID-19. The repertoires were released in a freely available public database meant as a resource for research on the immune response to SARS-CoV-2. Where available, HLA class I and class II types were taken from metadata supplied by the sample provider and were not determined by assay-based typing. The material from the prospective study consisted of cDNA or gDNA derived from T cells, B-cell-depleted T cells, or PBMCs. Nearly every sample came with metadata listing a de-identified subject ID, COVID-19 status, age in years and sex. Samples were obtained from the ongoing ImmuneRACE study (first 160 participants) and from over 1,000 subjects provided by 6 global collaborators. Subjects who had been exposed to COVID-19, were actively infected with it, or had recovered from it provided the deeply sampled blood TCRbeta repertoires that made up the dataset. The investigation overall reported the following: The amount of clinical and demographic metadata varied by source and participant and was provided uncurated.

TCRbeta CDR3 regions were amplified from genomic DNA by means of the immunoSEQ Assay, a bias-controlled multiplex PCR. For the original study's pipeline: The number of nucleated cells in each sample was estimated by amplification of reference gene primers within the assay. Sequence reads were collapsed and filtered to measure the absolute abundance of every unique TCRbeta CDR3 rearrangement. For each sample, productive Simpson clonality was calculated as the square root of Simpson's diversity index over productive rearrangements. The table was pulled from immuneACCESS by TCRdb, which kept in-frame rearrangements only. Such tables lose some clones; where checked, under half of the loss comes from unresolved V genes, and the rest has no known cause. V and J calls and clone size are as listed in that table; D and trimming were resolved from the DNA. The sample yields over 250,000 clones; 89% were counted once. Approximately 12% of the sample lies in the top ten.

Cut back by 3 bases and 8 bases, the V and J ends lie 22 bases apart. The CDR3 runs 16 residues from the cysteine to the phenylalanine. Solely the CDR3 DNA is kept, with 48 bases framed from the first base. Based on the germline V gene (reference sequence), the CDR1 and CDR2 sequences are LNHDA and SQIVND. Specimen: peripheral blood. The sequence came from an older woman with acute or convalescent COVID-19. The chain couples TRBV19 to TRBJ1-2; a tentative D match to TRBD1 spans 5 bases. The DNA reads TGTGCCAGTAGTATTCCAGGGACTCAACCTTCGAGGGGCTACACCTTC. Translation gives CASSIPGTQPSRGYTF.